These T cell receptor beta chains were read from a single sample in a study of T cell responses to AZD1222 COVID-19 vaccine. Only in-frame clones appear in the TCRdb table, and some are missing; sequencing was by immunoSEQ multiplex PCR. Among 150,000 to 200,000 clones listed, about 92% were seen once. Sequenced material: peripheral blood, taken on day 0 of AZD1222 vaccination. The receptors shown here come from an adult in good health. Both conserved end residues are part of each CDR3. D genes are given only for firm matches. A clone size is listed for some rows: how often the clone was seen (once, few, many), or a class if it is expanded.

J: TRBJ2-4; V: TRBV3-1/TRBV3-2; D: NA; size: few; CDR3: CASSQGTGPKNIQYF; DNA: TGTGCCAGCAGCCAAGGCACAGGGCCCAAAAACATTCAGTACTTC
J: TRBJ2-7; V: TRBV30; D: TRBD2; size: NA; CDR3: CAWSVGTSGSEQYF; DNA: TGTGCCTGGAGTGTCGGGACTAGCGGAAGCGAGCAGTACTTC
J: TRBJ1-2; V: TRBV21-1; D: NA; size: NA; CDR3: CASFGPKEGTKQRYGYTF; DNA: TGTGCCAGCTTTGGGCCGAAAGAAGGGACAAAACAGAGGTACGGCTACACCTTC
J: TRBJ2-3; V: TRBV4-1; D: NA; size: NA; CDR3: CASSNIGADTQYF; DNA: TGCGCCAGCAGCAACATAGGTGCAGATACGCAGTATTTT
J: TRBJ2-7; V: TRBV12-3/TRBV12-4; D: NA; size: once; CDR3: CASSPTTVYEQYF; DNA: TGTGCCAGCAGTCCGACGACAGTGTACGAGCAGTACTTC
J: TRBJ1-1; V: TRBV30; D: NA; size: NA; CDR3: CAWSVRVEAFF; DNA: TGTGCCTGGAGTGTACGGGTTGAAGCTTTCTTT
J: TRBJ2-2; V: TRBV7-3; D: TRBD1; size: few; CDR3: CASRRQGDTGELFF; DNA: TGTGCCAGCAGACGACAGGGTGACACCGGGGAGCTGTTTTTT
J: TRBJ1-5; V: TRBV3-1/TRBV3-2; D: NA; size: NA; CDR3: CASSPEAHSNQPQHF; DNA: TGTGCCAGCAGCCCCGAGGCCCATAGCAATCAGCCCCAGCATTTT
J: TRBJ1-2; V: TRBV14; D: NA; size: NA; CDR3: CASSPTLWGFNYGYTF; DNA: TGTGCCAGCAGCCCCACTCTATGGGGCTTTAACTATGGCTACACCTTC
J: TRBJ2-3; V: TRBV18; D: NA; size: NA; CDR3: CASSPPKGGTDTQYF; DNA: TGTGCCAGCTCACCACCGAAGGGGGGCACAGATACGCAGTATTTT